This TCR beta chain was identified during a study of OX40 agonist ivuxolimab in advanced cancers. CDR3 length: 14 residues. J was trimmed by 4 bases and V by 6 bases; bases with no gene match: 6. Per the germline V gene, CDR1 is MNHEY and CDR2 is SMNVEV (reference sequence). In regard to this clone: The antigen is undetermined.

Broader study findings: Compared with CD4+, CD8+ T cells on average had more expanded clones. CD4+ and CD8+ blood T cells expanded clonally by week 6 at 0.1 to 3.0 mg/kg.

Assay: immunoSEQ multiplex PCR; the TCRdb copy retains only in-frame clones and omits some. The table records about 91,000 clones, around 87% of them present only once. The V gene is TRBV27, the J gene TRBJ2-5; 9 positions agree with TRBD2. The receptor comes from an adult with an advanced solid tumor such as melanoma, head and neck, liver or kidney cancer. The sample was CD4+ or CD8+ T cells sorted from blood, taken in a trial of the OX40 agonist ivuxolimab. Here the CDR3 DNA reads TGTGCCAGCAGCCGCGGGAGGGCGGTAGAGACCCAGTACTTC. Protein product: CASSRGRAVETQYF.